Presented here are 11 T cell receptor beta chains from one specimen sequenced in a study of OX40 agonist ivuxolimab in advanced cancers. Method: immunoSEQ multiplex PCR; TCRdb's copy keeps in-frame clones and lacks some. The sample gives 100,000 or so clones, 90% of which show up once; over 0.3% is in the top ten. The starting material was CD4+ or CD8+ T cells sorted from blood, obtained in a trial of the OX40 agonist ivuxolimab. The receptor source for this set is an adult with an advanced solid tumor such as melanoma, head and neck, liver or kidney cancer.

This clone has a single count. The V gene is TRBV7-9, the J gene TRBJ1-4, with D possibly being TRBD1 (5 bases). The CDR3 contains 15 residues. The germline V gene encodes CDR1 SEHNR and CDR2 FQNEAQ (reference sequence). Trimming pared 5 bases from V and 4 bases from J, leaving 14 bases between. The CDR3 nucleotides read TGTGCCAGCAGCAACCGGGACGGACATAATGAAAAACTGTTTTTT. Translation gives CASSNRDGHNEKLFF.

The chain joins TRBV6-1 to TRBJ2-5, with D possibly called TRBD1 or TRBD2 (6 bases each). V was cut by 1 base and J by 2 bases, with 17 bases left in between. CDR3 length: 17 amino acids. In germline, CDR1 is MNHNS, CDR2 SASEGT. In nucleotides, the CDR3 is TGTGCCAGCAGTGAAGTGTGGGGCAGGGGAGGTCAAGAGACCCAGTACTTC. This codes for CASSEVWGRGGQETQYF.

The chain is built from TRBV7-2 and TRBJ2-3; 10 nucleotides line up with TRBD2. J lost 6 bases, V lost 6 bases, and 12 bases had no gene match. CDR1 is SGHTA and CDR2 is FQGNSA in the germline V gene. The CDR3 has 16 amino acids. DNA of the CDR3: TGTGCCAGCAGTACGAAAGCGGGAGGGCAGAGGGATACGCAGTATTTT. This encodes CASSTKAGGQRDTQYF.

The CDR3 here is CASTWSTSGRYTQYF. For the CDR3, the DNA is TGTGCCAGCACCTGGTCGACTAGCGGGAGGTACACGCAGTATTTT. The chain couples TRBV7-2 to TRBJ2-3, with 13 bases matching TRBD2. The ends lost 7 bases at V and 9 bases at J; junction bases unmatched: 10. CDR1 is SGHTA and CDR2 is FQGNSA in the germline V gene. The CDR3 totals 15 residues.

Here the CDR3 reads CASSRQGVRANVLTF. The CDR3 nucleotides read TGTGCCAGCAGCCGCCAGGGAGTTAGGGCCAACGTCCTGACTTTC. The chain is built from TRBV7-2 and TRBJ2-6; possibly TRBD1 or TRBD2 for D (5 bases each). CDR1 SGHTA and CDR2 FQGNSA come from the germline V gene. V dropped 5 bases and J dropped 5 bases, with 13 bases sitting between them. The CDR3 consists of 15 residues.

The genes are TRBV5-4 and TRBJ1-4; D gene unclear. Trimming removed 2 bases at V and 2 bases at J, with 7 bases between. Germline V gene lookup returns CDR1 SGHNT and CDR2 YYREEE (reference sequence). The CDR3 runs to 14 residues. The CDR3 DNA reads TGTGCCAGCAGCTTCGGAGGCACTAATGAAAAACTGTTTTTT. This codes for CASSFGGTNEKLFF.

The chain is built from TRBV11-3 and TRBJ2-1; D is perhaps TRBD2 (6 bases). The CDR3 extends over 13 amino acids. Germline assignment: CDR1 SGHNT and CDR2 YENEEA. V lost 5 bases and J 8 bases, leaving 13 bases between the germline ends. CDR3 sequence: CASSRGALYEQFF. As DNA, the CDR3 is TGTGCCAGCAGCCGCGGGGCACTCTATGAGCAGTTCTTC. Filled out from reference TRBV11-3 and TRBJ2-1, the complete variable domain reads EAGVVQSPRYKIIEKKQPVAFWCNPISGHNTLYWYLQNLGQGPELLIRYENEEAVDDSQLPKDRFSAERLKGVDSTLKIQPAELGDSAVYLCASSRGALYEQFFGPGTRLTVL.

The rearrangement uses TRBV5-1 and TRBJ2-2; 9 bases are shared with TRBD1. Losses at the gene ends were 4 bases for V and 4 bases for J; bases not matched to a gene: 5. The CDR3 loop spans 15 amino acids. Germline assignment: CDR1 SGHRS and CDR2 YFSETQ. CDR3 amino acids: CASSLTGGGTGELFF. CDR3 in DNA: TGCGCCAGCAGCCTAACAGGGGGCGGCACCGGGGAGCTGTTTTTT.

The rearrangement links TRBV19 to TRBJ2-2; D call uncertain. Per germline, CDR1 LNHDA and CDR2 SQIVND (reference sequence). The CDR3 totals 15 residues. Trimming took off 2 bases at V and 1 base at J, with 8 bases between the two ends. The CDR3 coding sequence is TGTGCCAGTAGTATACTACAGTTGAACACCGGGGAGCTGTTTTTT. Translation gives CASSILQLNTGELFF.

The genes are TRBV19 and TRBJ2-2; 7 bases align to TRBD1. V shed 1 base and J 2 bases; nucleotides not matched to a gene: 7. The CDR3 has 17 residues. Looked up from germline, CDR1 is LNHDA and CDR2 is SQIVND (reference sequence). The CDR3 nucleotides read TGTGCCAGTAGTATAGGTTACAGGGGTACTAACACCGGGGAGCTGTTTTTT. Encoded protein: CASSIGYRGTNTGELFF.

Of note for this clone: Distinct nucleotide sequences in the sample also encode this CDR3. The gene calls are TRBV28 and TRBJ1-3; TRBD1 matches at 7 bases. CDR1 is MDHEN, CDR2 SYDVKM, per germline. This CDR3 has 14 residues. The V gene end was trimmed by 5 bases and the J gene end by 2 bases; junction bases not matched to a gene: 3. Here the CDR3 DNA reads TGTGCCAGCAGTCGACAGGGCACTGGAAACACCATATATTTT. Translated, it gives CASSRQGTGNTIYF.